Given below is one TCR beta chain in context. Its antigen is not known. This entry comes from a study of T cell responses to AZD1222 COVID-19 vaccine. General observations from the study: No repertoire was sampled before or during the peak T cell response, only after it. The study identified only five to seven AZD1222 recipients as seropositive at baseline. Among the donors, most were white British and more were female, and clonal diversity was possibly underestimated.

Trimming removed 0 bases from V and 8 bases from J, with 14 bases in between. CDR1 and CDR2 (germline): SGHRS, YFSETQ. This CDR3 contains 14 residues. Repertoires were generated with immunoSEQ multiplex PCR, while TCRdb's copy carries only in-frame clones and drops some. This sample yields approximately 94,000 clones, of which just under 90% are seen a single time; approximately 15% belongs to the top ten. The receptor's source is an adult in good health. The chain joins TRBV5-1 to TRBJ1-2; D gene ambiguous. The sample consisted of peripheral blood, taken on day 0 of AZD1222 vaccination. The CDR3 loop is CASSLEAQIRGYTF. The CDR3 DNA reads TGCGCCAGCAGCTTGGAGGCCCAGATAAGGGGCTACACCTTC.